These 23 T cell receptor beta chains came from one sample sequenced in a study of persistence of HIV-infected CD4 T cells. The stimulus was lysate of CMV-infected fibroblasts, approximately 9.6 ug/mL. Sorted nonresponding memory CD4+ T cells were CD40L-negative, CD69-negative, CD45RO-high. No antigen has been identified for these receptors. Sequencing used immunoSEQ version 4 in survey mode. Measured with immunoSEQ multiplex PCR; TCRdb has only the in-frame clones, and not every one. The profile shows some 30,000 clones, roughly 87% of them singletons. Sample: CD4+ T cells sorted from PBMCs after 18-hour stimulation, taken from a patient who received antiretroviral therapy. The source is an adult woman with HIV who was CMV-seropositive.

V gene TRBV5-5 combines with J gene TRBJ1-3, with D maybe TRBD1 (5 bases). Germline V gene data show CDR1 as SGHKS and CDR2 as YYEKEE (reference sequence). CDR3 size: 15 residues. V dropped 4 bases and J dropped 0 bases, with 11 bases sitting between them. Here the CDR3 DNA reads TGTGCCAGCAGCCGAGACAGAAACTCTGGAAACACCATATATTTT. This codes for CASSRDRNSGNTIYF.

The rearrangement joins TRBV12-3 or TRBV12-4 to TRBJ1-1; D call uncertain. The CDR3 is 13 residues long. Between the trimmed V and J ends, which lost 4 bases and 1 base, there was a span of 7 bases. The CDR3 coding sequence is TGTGCCAGCAGTTACTCCCGGAACACTGAAGCTTTCTTT. It is translated as CASSYSRNTEAFF.

The J gene is TRBJ2-2, the V gene TRBV6-1; D is unresolved. The CDR3 covers 15 residues. With 2 bases removed from V and 3 bases from J, the gap between germline ends came to 10 bases. Germline CDR1 and CDR2: MNHNS and SASEGT. This chain's CDR3 is CASSEYLGDTGELFF. CDR3 in DNA: TGTGCCAGCAGTGAATATTTAGGAGACACCGGGGAGCTGTTTTTT.

The chain couples TRBV29-1 to TRBJ1-2; a weak D match, TRBD1 (6 bases). Germline CDR1 is SQVTM and CDR2 is ANQGSEA. This CDR3 is 15 amino acids long. V lost 4 bases and J 0 bases, leaving 15 bases between the germline ends. CDR3 region: CSVALQGTPNYGYTF. CDR3 sequence (DNA): TGCAGCGTTGCCCTGCAGGGGACTCCTAACTATGGCTACACCTTC.

The gene calls are TRBV7-8 and TRBJ1-4, with D perhaps matching TRBD1 (5 bases). This CDR3 region has 13 residues. V lost 5 bases and J lost 6, with 10 bases in between. Germline loops: CDR1 SGHVS, CDR2 FQNEAQ. The CDR3 coding sequence is TGTGCCAGCAGCCTGGGGGGGTATGAAAAACTGTTTTTT. Translated: CASSLGGYEKLFF. Full variable domain (missing parts from reference TRBV7-8 and TRBJ1-4): GAGVSQSPRYKVAKRGQDVALRCDPISGHVSLFWYQQALGQGPEFLTYFQNEAQLDKSGLPSDRFFAERPEGSVSTLKIQRTQQEDSAVYLCASSLGGYEKLFFGSGTQLSVL.

This chain uses TRBV7-6 with TRBJ2-1; 8 bases line up with TRBD1. The CDR3 totals 17 residues. V lost 1 base, J lost 4 bases, and 9 bases stayed unmatched. CDR1 is SGHVS and CDR2 is FNYEAQ in the germline V gene. DNA for the CDR3: TGTGCCAGCAGCTTAGGGTCGAGACAGGGGTTTTACAATGAGCAGTTCTTC. Translating it yields CASSLGSRQGFYNEQFF.

This clone has only a few counts. This chain connects TRBV6-4 to TRBJ1-1; D ambiguous. The V gene lost 6 bases and the J gene lost 1 base, with 3 bases spanning the gap. Germline V CDR1 and CDR2: MRHNA, SNTAGT. This CDR3 spans 11 amino acids. CDR3 protein: CASRQNTEAFF. As DNA, the CDR3 is TGTGCCAGCAGGCAGAACACTGAAGCTTTCTTT.

The gene calls are TRBV5-6 and TRBJ2-7; D unresolved. CDR1 and CDR2 (germline): SGHDT, YYEEEE. The CDR3 sequence is 13 residues long. Trimming took 0 bases from V and 3 from J, leaving 7 bases between them. CDR3 residues: CASSLGVYYEQYF. The CDR3 nucleotides read TGTGCCAGCAGCTTGGGAGTTTACTACGAGCAGTACTTC.

The chain is built from TRBV5-1 and TRBJ2-5; 15 nucleotides align to TRBD2. This CDR3 contains 18 residues. The germline CDR1 and CDR2 sequences are SGHRS and YFSETQ. Trimming at V came to 3 bases and at J to 2 bases, leaving 8 bases not matched to a gene. The CDR3 reads CASSSRTSGGVWQETQYF. CDR3 sequence (DNA): TGCGCCAGCAGCTCTAGGACTAGCGGGGGGGTTTGGCAAGAGACCCAGTACTTC. Full variable domain (outside the CDR3, taken from reference TRBV5-1 and TRBJ2-5): KAGVTQTPRYLIKTRGQQVTLSCSPISGHRSVSWYQQTPGQGLQFLFEYFSETQRNKGNFPGRFSGRQFSNSRSEMNVSTLELGDSALYLCASSSRTSGGVWQETQYFGPGTRLLVL.

The chain joins TRBV4-1 to TRBJ2-7; the D gene is possibly TRBD1 (6 bases). V shed 0 bases and J shed 7 bases, with 10 bases lying between them. This CDR3 contains 13 residues. Looked up from germline, CDR1 is MGHRA and CDR2 is YSYEKL. The CDR3 DNA reads TGCGCCAGCAGCCAAGACAGGGGTTTAGAGCAGTACTTC. It is translated as CASSQDRGLEQYF.

CDR3 residues: CASRVRQGAQETQYF. CDR3 sequence (DNA): TGTGCCAGCAGAGTCCGACAGGGGGCCCAAGAGACCCAGTACTTC. This sequence joins TRBV2 and TRBJ2-5, with 10 bases fitting TRBD1. V shed 6 bases, J shed 1 base, and the junction held 5 bases outside the gene matches. Germline V gene sequence: CDR1 SNHLY, CDR2 FYNNEI. The CDR3 is 15 residues long.

The chain links TRBV28 to TRBJ1-5; the D gene is possibly TRBD1 (6 bases). CDR1 and CDR2 (germline): MDHEN, SYDVKM. Trimming left V 2 bases short and J 4 bases short, with 12 bases between. This CDR3 has 15 residues. As DNA, the CDR3 is TGTGCCAGCAGTTTAAGGGACAACCTAAATCAGCCCCAGCATTTT. Translating it yields CASSLRDNLNQPQHF. Full variable domain (outside the CDR3, taken from reference TRBV28 and TRBJ1-5): DVKVTQSSRYLVKRTGEKVFLECVQDMDHENMFWYRQDPGLGLRLIYFSYDVKMKEKGDIPEGYSVSREKKERFSLILESASTNQTSMYLCASSLRDNLNQPQHFGDGTRLSIL.

V and J are TRBV12-3 or TRBV12-4 and TRBJ2-4; TRBD1 matches 9 bases. V shed 4 bases, J shed 8 bases, and the junction held 3 bases outside the gene matches. The CDR3 is made up of 13 amino acids. The CDR3 protein is CASSWTGDDIQYF. The CDR3 bases are TGTGCCAGCAGTTGGACAGGGGACGACATTCAGTACTTC.

The genes are TRBV3-1 (or the pseudogene TRBV3-2) and TRBJ2-7; TRBD2 matches at 15 bases. In germline, CDR1 is LGHDT, CDR2 YNNKEL (reference sequence). This CDR3 comprises 16 residues. V shed 5 bases, J shed 6 bases, and the junction held 8 bases outside the gene matches. The CDR3 loop reads CASSSHGLAGGSEQYF. CDR3 sequence (DNA): TGTGCCAGCAGCTCCCACGGACTAGCGGGAGGGAGCGAGCAGTACTTC.

The V and J genes are TRBV2 and TRBJ2-1; the D is unclear. V lost 1 base and J lost 4, with 14 bases in between. Germline-derived CDR1 and CDR2 are SNHLY and FYNNEI. CDR3 length equals 16 residues. Written as DNA, the CDR3 is TGTGCCAGCAGTGAAGGCGGTTACACAGTATACAATGAGCAGTTCTTC. Translated, it gives CASSEGGYTVYNEQFF.

The chain combines TRBV5-1 with TRBJ2-3; TRBD2 aligns across 10 bases. Unmatched junction bases numbered 21, after V lost 4 bases and J lost 4 bases. The CDR3 extends over 20 amino acids. Per the germline V gene, CDR1 is SGHRS and CDR2 is YFSETQ. Here the CDR3 DNA reads TGCGCCAGCAGCAGCCAGGGACTAGCGACTAGTATGGTGGTCTCAGATACGCAGTATTTT. Amino acid sequence: CASSSQGLATSMVVSDTQYF.

This chain uses TRBV7-2 with TRBJ2-5; 8 nucleotides agree with TRBD2. The CDR3 is made up of 17 amino acids. Unmatched junction bases numbered 11, after V lost 1 base and J lost 4 bases. CDR1 and CDR2 (germline): SGHTA, FQGNSA. In DNA form, the CDR3 reads TGTGCCAGCAGCTTAGGGGGGACTAGATTCTGGATAGAGACCCAGTACTTC. Translated: CASSLGGTRFWIETQYF.

This clone was counted between two and nine times. This rearrangement joins TRBV19 to TRBJ1-6, with 8 bases matching TRBD1. After removal of 5 bases from V and 7 bases from J, the junction contained 4 bases not matched to a gene. This CDR3 is built from 14 residues. Germline CDR1 LNHDA, CDR2 SQIVND (reference sequence). The CDR3 region is CASSADRGNSPLHF. As DNA, the CDR3 is TGTGCCAGTAGTGCCGACAGGGGAAATTCACCCCTCCACTTT.

The chain combines TRBV10-2 with TRBJ2-2; 10 bases line up with TRBD2. Germline loops: CDR1 WSHSY, CDR2 SAAADI. Trimming took 8 bases from V and 6 from J; bases not matched to a gene: 6. This CDR3 has 14 amino acids. CDR3 DNA sequence: TGCGCCAGCGGAGGGCTAGCGGGAGCCGGGGAGCTGTTTTTT. It is translated as CASGGLAGAGELFF.

This sequence joins TRBV7-9 and TRBJ1-6; tentative D call: TRBD1 (5 bases). The germline V gene has CDR1 SEHNR and CDR2 FQNEAQ (reference sequence). The CDR3 length is 15 residues. V was pared by 4 bases and J by 5 bases, with 12 bases between. CDR3 in amino acids: CASSSSGTNNSPLHF. DNA of the CDR3: TGTGCCAGCAGCTCCTCCGGGACGAATAATTCACCCCTCCACTTT.

This clone came up a few times. This rearrangement joins TRBV12-5 to TRBJ1-5; D is possibly TRBD1 (6 bases). This CDR3 has 18 residues. The V gene lost 0 bases and the J gene lost 5 bases, with 20 bases spanning the gap. From germline, CDR1 is LGHNT and CDR2 FRNRAP. In DNA, the CDR3 is TGTGCTAGTGGTTTGGTACTTCCGTTGGGGGCGATTGATCAGCCCCAGCATTTT. Translated, it gives CASGLVLPLGAIDQPQHF.

The chain combines TRBV7-3 with TRBJ1-1; 9 bases are a match to TRBD1. There are 13 residues in the CDR3. The J segment lost 10 bases and the V segment lost 5 bases, leaving 8 bases of the junction unmatched. CDR1 and CDR2 from the germline V gene are SGHTA and FQGTGA. This chain's CDR3 is CASSPTGGGRAFF. The CDR3 bases are TGTGCCAGCAGCCCGACAGGGGGTGGTCGAGCTTTCTTT.

This chain joins TRBV9 and TRBJ1-5; no clear D. Germline loops: CDR1 SGDLS, CDR2 YYNGEE. Deletions cut 0 bases from V and 6 bases from J, with 10 bases between. The CDR3 length is 14 residues. The DNA of the CDR3 is TGTGCCAGCAGCGTAGACGCTATAGGTCAGCCCCAGCATTTT. Its protein product is CASSVDAIGQPQHF.